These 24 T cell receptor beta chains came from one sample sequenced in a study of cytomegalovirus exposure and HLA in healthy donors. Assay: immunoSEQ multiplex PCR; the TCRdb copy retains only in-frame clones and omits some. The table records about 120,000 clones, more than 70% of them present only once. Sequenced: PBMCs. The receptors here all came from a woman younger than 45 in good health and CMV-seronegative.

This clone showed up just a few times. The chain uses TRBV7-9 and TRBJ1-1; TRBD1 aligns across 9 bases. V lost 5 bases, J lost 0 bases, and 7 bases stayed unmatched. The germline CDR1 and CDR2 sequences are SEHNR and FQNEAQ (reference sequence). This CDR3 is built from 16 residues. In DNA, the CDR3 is TGTGCCAGCAGCCTGGCGGACAGGGGAATGAACACTGAAGCTTTCTTT. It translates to CASSLADRGMNTEAFF.

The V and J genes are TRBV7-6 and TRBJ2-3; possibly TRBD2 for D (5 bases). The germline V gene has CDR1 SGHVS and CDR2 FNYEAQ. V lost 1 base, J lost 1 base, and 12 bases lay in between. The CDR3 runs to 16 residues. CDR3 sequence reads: CASSLGMGAGTDTQYF. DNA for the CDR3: TGTGCCAGCAGCTTAGGGATGGGAGCAGGCACAGATACGCAGTATTTT.

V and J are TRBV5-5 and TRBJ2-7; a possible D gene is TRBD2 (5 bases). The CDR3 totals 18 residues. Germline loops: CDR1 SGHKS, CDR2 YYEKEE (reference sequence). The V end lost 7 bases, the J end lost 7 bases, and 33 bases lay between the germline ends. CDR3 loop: CASPLRGTVLTSYEEQYF. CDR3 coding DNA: TGTGCCAGCCCCCTCCGGGGTACAGTTCTAACCTCCTACGAGGAGCAGTACTTC.

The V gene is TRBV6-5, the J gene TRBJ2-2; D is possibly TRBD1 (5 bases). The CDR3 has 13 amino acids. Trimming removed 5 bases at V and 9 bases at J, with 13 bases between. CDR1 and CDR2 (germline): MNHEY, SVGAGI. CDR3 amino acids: CASSKDRYWELFF. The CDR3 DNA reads TGTGCCAGCAGTAAAGACAGATACTGGGAGCTGTTTTTT.

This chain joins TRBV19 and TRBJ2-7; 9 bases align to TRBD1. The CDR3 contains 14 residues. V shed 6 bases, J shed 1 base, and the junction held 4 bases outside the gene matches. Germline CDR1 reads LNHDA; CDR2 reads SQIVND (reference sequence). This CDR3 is CASRDRGSSYEQYF. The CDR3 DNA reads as TGTGCCAGTAGGGACAGGGGAAGTTCCTACGAGCAGTACTTC.

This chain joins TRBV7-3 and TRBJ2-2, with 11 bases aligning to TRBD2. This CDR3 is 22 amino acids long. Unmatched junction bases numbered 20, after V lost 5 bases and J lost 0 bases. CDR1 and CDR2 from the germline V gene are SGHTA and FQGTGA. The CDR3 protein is CASSRLRQGASGGNTNTGELFF. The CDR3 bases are TGTGCCAGCAGCCGTTTGCGCCAAGGGGCTAGCGGGGGGAACACGAACACCGGGGAGCTGTTTTTT.

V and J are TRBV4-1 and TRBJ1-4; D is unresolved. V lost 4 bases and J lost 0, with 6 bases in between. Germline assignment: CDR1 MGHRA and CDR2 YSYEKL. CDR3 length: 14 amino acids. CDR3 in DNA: TGCGCCAGCAGCCGTCAGACAACTAATGAAAAACTGTTTTTT. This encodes CASSRQTTNEKLFF.

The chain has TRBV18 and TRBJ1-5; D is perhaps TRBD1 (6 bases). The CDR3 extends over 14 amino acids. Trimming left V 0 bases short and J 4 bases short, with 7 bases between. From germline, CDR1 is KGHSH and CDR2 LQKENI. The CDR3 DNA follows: TGTGCCAGCTCACCACCGGGACAAAATCAGCCCCAGCATTTT. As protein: CASSPPGQNQPQHF.

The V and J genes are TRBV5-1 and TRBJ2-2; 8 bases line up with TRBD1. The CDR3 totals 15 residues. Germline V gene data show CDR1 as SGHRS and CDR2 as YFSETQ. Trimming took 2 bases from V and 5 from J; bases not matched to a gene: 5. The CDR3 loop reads CASSFSTGGTGELFF. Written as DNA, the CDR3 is TGCGCCAGCAGCTTTAGTACAGGGGGAACCGGGGAGCTGTTTTTT.

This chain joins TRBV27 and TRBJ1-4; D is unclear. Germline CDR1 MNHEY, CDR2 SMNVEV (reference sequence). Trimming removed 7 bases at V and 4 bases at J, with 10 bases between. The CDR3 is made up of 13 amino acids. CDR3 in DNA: TGTGCCAGCACTGGACTAGGTAATGAAAAACTGTTTTTT. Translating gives CASTGLGNEKLFF.

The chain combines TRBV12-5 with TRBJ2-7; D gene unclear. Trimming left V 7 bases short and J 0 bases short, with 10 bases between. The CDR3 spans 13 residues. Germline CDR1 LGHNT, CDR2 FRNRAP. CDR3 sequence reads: CASVHRSSYEQYF. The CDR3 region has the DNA TGTGCTAGTGTGCACCGCAGCTCCTACGAGCAGTACTTC.

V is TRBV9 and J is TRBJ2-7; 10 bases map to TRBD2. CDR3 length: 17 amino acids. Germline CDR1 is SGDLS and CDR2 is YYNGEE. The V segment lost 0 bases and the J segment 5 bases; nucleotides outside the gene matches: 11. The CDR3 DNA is TGTGCCAGCAGCGTAGCTCGGCTAGCGGGGGTCCAAAACGAGCAGTACTTC. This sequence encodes CASSVARLAGVQNEQYF.

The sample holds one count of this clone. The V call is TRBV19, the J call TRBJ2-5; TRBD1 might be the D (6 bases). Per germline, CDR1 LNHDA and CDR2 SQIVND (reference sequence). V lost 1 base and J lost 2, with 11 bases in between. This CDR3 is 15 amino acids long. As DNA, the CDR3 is TGTGCCAGTAGTATAGTGAAGGGGGTGCAAGAGACCCAGTACTTC. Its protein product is CASSIVKGVQETQYF. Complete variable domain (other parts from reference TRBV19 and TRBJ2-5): DGGITQSPKYLFRKEGQNVTLSCEQNLNHDAMYWYRQDPGQGLRLIYYSQIVNDFQKGDIAEGYSVSREKKESFPLTVTSAQKNPTAFYLCASSIVKGVQETQYFGPGTRLLVL.

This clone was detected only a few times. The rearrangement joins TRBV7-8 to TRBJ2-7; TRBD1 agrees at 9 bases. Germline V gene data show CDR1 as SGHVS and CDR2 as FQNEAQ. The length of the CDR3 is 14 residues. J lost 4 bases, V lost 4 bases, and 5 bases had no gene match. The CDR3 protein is CASSWNRGPYEQYF. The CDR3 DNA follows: TGTGCCAGCAGCTGGAACAGGGGGCCTTACGAGCAGTACTTC. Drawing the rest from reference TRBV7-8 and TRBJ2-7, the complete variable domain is GAGVSQSPRYKVAKRGQDVALRCDPISGHVSLFWYQQALGQGPEFLTYFQNEAQLDKSGLPSDRFFAERPEGSVSTLKIQRTQQEDSAVYLCASSWNRGPYEQYFGPGTRLTVT.

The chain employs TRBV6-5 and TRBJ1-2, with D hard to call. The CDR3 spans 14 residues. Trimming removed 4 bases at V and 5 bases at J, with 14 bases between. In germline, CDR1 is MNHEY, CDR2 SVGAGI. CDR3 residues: CASSSSGIQYGYTF. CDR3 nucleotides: TGTGCCAGCAGTTCCTCCGGGATTCAATATGGCTACACCTTC.

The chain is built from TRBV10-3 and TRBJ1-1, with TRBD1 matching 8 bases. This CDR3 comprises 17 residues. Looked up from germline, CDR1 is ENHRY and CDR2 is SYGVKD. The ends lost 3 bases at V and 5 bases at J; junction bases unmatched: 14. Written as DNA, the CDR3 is TGTGCCATCAGTGAAGCGACACCTGACAGGGGAGGTACTGAAGCTTTCTTT. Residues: CAISEATPDRGGTEAFF.

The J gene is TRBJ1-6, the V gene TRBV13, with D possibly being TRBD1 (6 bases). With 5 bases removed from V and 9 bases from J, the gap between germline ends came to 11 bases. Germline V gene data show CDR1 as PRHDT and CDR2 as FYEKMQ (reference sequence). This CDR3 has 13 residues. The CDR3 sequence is CASSLRQVSPLHF. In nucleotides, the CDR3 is TGTGCCAGCAGCCTACGACAGGTTTCACCCCTCCACTTT. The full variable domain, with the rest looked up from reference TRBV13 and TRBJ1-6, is AAGVIQSPRHLIKEKRETATLKCYPIPRHDTVYWYQQGPGQDPQFLISFYEKMQSDKGSIPDRFSAQQFSDYHSELNMSSLELGDSALYFCASSLRQVSPLHFGNGTRLTVT.

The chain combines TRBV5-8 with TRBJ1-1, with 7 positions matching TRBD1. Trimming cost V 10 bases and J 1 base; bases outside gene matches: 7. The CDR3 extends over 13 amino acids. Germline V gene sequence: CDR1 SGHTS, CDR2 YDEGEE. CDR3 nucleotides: TGTGCCGGTAGACAGGGCGCGAACACTGAAGCTTTCTTT. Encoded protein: CAGRQGANTEAFF.

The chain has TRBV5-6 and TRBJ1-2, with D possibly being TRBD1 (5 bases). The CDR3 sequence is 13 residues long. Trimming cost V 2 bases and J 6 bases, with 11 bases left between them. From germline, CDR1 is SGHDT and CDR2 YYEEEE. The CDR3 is CASSFQGSHGYTF. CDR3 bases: TGTGCCAGCAGCTTTCAGGGATCCCATGGCTACACCTTC.

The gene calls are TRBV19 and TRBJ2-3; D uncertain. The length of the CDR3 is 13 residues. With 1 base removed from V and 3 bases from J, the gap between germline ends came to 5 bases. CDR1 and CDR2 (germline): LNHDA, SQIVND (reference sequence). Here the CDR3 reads CASSIGQTDTQYF. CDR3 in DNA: TGTGCCAGTAGTATAGGGCAGACAGATACGCAGTATTTT.

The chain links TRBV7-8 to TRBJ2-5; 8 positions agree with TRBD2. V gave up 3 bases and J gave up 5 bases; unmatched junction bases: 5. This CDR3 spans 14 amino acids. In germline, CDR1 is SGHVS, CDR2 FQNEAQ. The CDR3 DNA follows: TGTGCCAGCAGCTTTTCGGGGGGGGTGGAGACCCAGTACTTC. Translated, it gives CASSFSGGVETQYF.

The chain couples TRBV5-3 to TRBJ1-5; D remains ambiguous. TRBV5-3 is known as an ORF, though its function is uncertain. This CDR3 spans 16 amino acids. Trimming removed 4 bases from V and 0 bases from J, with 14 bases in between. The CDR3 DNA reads TGTGCCAGAAGCATACTCCAGGATAATAGCAATCAGCCCCAGCATTTT. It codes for CARSILQDNSNQPQHF.

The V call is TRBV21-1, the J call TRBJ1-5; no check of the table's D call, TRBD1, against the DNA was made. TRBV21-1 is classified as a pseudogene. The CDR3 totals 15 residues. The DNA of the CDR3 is TGTGCCAGCAGCGGACGGACAGGCGGGAATCAGCCCCAGCATTTT. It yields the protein CASSGRTGGNQPQHF.

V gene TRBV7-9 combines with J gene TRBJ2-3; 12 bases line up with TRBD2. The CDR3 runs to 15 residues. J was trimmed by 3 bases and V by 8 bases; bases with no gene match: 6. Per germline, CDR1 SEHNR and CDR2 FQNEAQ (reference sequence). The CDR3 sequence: CASSGLAGRTDTQYF. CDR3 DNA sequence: TGTGCCAGCTCCGGACTAGCGGGGAGGACAGATACGCAGTATTTT.